The rows below give T cell receptor beta chains drawn from one sample of a study of human T cells and chemical hapten exposure. TCRdb reanalysed the RACE reads using MiXCR and keeps one entry per CDR3 protein. Of about 120,000 distinct CDR3 sequences listed, 9.5% to 13% are singletons. Source: whole blood, taken in connection with sensitization to the hapten diphenylcyclopropenone (DPC). The source is a woman between 45 and 65 years old with alopecia areata. Some clones in this sample may be carry-over from other donors' samples. Each CDR3 is given with its conserved first and last residue. Fields, in order: clone size, V gene, D gene, J gene, CDR3 protein, CDR3 DNA. A D gene is named only where the DNA matches it firmly. The size of a clone is reported for some rows only, either as once, few or many, or as a class for expanded clones.

clone size: many; V gene: TRBV18; D gene: TRBD1; J gene: TRBJ1-1; CDR3 protein: CASSMQRQGTEAFF; CDR3 DNA: TGTGCCAGCTCAATGCAACGACAGGGGACTGAAGCTTTCTTT
clone size: -; V gene: TRBV5-6; D gene: -; J gene: TRBJ1-1; CDR3 protein: CASSLVQRSTEAFF; CDR3 DNA: TGTGCCAGCAGCTTGGTTCAACGGAGCACTGAAGCTTTCTTT
clone size: -; V gene: TRBV28; D gene: -; J gene: TRBJ1-1; CDR3 protein: CASSFTGVATAFF; CDR3 DNA: TGTGCCAGCAGTTTCACCGGGGTAGCAACAGCTTTCTTT
clone size: -; V gene: TRBV28; D gene: TRBD1; J gene: TRBJ1-6; CDR3 protein: CASSVQGPSSPLHF; CDR3 DNA: TGTGCCAGCAGCGTACAGGGGCCGAGTTCACCCCTCCACTTT
clone size: few; V gene: TRBV5-1; D gene: -; J gene: TRBJ2-7; CDR3 protein: CASSSQQGPYEQYF; CDR3 DNA: TGCGCCAGCAGCTCCCAACAGGGCCCCTACGAGCAGTACTTC
clone size: few; V gene: TRBV12-3/TRBV12-4; D gene: -; J gene: TRBJ2-1; CDR3 protein: CASSLNVGRGRYNEQFF; CDR3 DNA: TGTGCCAGCAGTTTAAATGTCGGGCGGGGGCGCTACAATGAGCAGTTCTTC
clone size: few; V gene: TRBV6-2/TRBV6-3; D gene: -; J gene: TRBJ2-6; CDR3 protein: CASSTIQSSGANVLTF; CDR3 DNA: TGTGCCAGCAGCACCATACAGAGCTCTGGGGCCAACGTCCTGACTTTC
clone size: -; V gene: TRBV28; D gene: -; J gene: TRBJ2-5; CDR3 protein: CASSLLVETQYF; CDR3 DNA: TGTGCCAGCAGTTTATTGGTAGAGACCCAGTACTTC
clone size: few; V gene: TRBV29-1; D gene: -; J gene: TRBJ2-7; CDR3 protein: CSVRIAYEQYF; CDR3 DNA: TGCAGCGTTCGCATTGCCTACGAGCAGTACTTC
clone size: few; V gene: TRBV18; D gene: -; J gene: TRBJ2-1; CDR3 protein: CASSPEQGSGSEQFF; CDR3 DNA: TGTGCCAGCTCACCCGAACAGGGGAGCGGGAGTGAGCAGTTCTTC
clone size: -; V gene: TRBV20-1; D gene: TRBD2; J gene: TRBJ2-3; CDR3 protein: CSATGGAGILDTQYF; CDR3 DNA: TGCAGTGCTACCGGTGGAGCGGGGATTTTAGATACGCAGTATTTT